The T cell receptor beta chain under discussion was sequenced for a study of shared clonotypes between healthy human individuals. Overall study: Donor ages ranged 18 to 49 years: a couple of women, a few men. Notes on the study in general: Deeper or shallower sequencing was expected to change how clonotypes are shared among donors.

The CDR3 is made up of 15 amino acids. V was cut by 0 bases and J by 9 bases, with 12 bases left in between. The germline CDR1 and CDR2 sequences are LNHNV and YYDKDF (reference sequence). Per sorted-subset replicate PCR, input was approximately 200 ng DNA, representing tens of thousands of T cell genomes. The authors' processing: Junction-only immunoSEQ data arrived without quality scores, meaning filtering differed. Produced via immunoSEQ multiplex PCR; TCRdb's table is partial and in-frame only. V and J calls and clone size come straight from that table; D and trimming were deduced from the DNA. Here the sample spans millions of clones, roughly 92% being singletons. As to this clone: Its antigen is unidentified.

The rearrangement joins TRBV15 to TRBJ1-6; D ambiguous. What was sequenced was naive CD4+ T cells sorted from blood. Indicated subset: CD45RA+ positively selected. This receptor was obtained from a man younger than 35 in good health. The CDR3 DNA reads TGTGCCACCAGCAGAGATCGCCCTGATCTTTCACCCCTCCACTTT. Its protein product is CATSRDRPDLSPLHF.